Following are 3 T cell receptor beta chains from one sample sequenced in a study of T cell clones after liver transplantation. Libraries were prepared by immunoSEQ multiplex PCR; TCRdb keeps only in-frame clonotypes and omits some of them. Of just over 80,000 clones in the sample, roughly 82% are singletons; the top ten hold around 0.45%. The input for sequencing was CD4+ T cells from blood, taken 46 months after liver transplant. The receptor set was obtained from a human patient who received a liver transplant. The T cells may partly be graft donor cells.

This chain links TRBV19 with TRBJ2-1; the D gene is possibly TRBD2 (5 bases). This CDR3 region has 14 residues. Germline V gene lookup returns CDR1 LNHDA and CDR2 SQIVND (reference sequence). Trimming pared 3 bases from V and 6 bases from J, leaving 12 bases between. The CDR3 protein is CASSIVETTNEQFF. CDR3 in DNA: TGTGCCAGTAGTATCGTAGAGACTACCAATGAGCAGTTCTTC.

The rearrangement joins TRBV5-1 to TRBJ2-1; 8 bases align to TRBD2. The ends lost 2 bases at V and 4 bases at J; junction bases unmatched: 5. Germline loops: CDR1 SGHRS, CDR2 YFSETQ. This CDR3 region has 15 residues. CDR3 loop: CASSLETSEYNEQFF. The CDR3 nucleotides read TGCGCCAGCAGCTTAGAGACTAGCGAATACAATGAGCAGTTCTTC.

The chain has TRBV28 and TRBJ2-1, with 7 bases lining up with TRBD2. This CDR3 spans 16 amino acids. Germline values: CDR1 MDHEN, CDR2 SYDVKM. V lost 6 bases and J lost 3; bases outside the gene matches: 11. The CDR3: CASSASGKPLYNEQFF. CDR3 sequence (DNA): TGTGCCAGCAGCGCAAGCGGGAAGCCTCTCTACAATGAGCAGTTCTTC.